The 8 T cell receptor beta chains in this list originate from one sample, sequenced in a study of blood T cell repertoires in COVID-19. The data were produced by immunoSEQ multiplex PCR, yet TCRdb's version contains in-frame clones alone and is incomplete. The data hold about 150,000 clones, with about 86% observed a single time. The specimen sequenced was peripheral blood. These receptors were obtained from a man aged 50-59 years with active or convalescent COVID-19.

The V and J genes are TRBV12-3 or TRBV12-4 and TRBJ1-1; D not resolved. The CDR3 sequence is 13 residues long. The V end was cut by 7 bases, the J end by 4 bases, with 13 bases between. The CDR3 coding sequence is TGTGCCAGCACCTCCAGTGGGCGCACTGAAGCTTTCTTT. Amino acids: CASTSSGRTEAFF.

The J gene is TRBJ2-7, the V gene TRBV7-2; D is unresolved. This CDR3 is built from 12 residues. Germline assignment: CDR1 SGHTA and CDR2 FQGNSA. Trimming shortened V by 2 bases and J by 5 bases, and 7 bases separated the two germline ends. The CDR3: CASSLTRHEQYF. Written as DNA, the CDR3 is TGTGCCAGCAGCTTAACTCGCCACGAGCAGTACTTC.

The chain employs TRBV7-8 and TRBJ2-1, with 7 bases identical to TRBD2. The CDR3 runs to 15 residues. Germline values: CDR1 SGHVS, CDR2 FQNEAQ. Trimming at V came to 2 bases and at J to 5 bases, leaving 6 bases not matched to a gene. CDR3: CASSLPGTINNEQFF. The CDR3 bases are TGTGCCAGCAGCTTACCCGGGACTATTAACAATGAGCAGTTCTTC.

The rearrangement links TRBV7-9 to TRBJ2-4, with 9 bases that match TRBD1. Germline V CDR1 and CDR2: SEHNR, FQNEAQ (reference sequence). CDR3 size: 16 residues. J was trimmed by 3 bases and V by 3 bases; bases with no gene match: 6. Here the CDR3 reads CASSFPKTGGKNIQYF. The CDR3 DNA sequence: TGTGCCAGCAGCTTTCCGAAGACAGGGGGCAAAAACATTCAGTACTTC.

V usage is TRBV5-1 and J usage is TRBJ1-3; TRBD1 might be the D (5 bases). V lost 1 base to trimming and J lost 0 bases, with 11 bases between them. The CDR3 covers 16 residues. Germline CDR1 is SGHRS and CDR2 is YFSETQ. The CDR3 loop is CASSLTGLDSGNTIYF. CDR3 DNA sequence: TGCGCCAGCAGCTTGACAGGCCTGGACTCTGGAAACACCATATATTTT.

The chain employs TRBV27 and TRBJ1-1, with 11 positions matching TRBD1. This CDR3 is 16 amino acids long. With V trimmed by 5 bases and J by 4 bases, 9 bases remained unmatched. In germline, CDR1 is MNHEY, CDR2 SMNVEV (reference sequence). The CDR3 region has the DNA TGTGCCAGCAGTAAGTGGGACAGGGGGTTCAGCACTGAAGCTTTCTTT. This encodes CASSKWDRGFSTEAFF.

The V and J genes are TRBV7-9 and TRBJ1-1; D unresolved. V lost 4 bases and J lost 5, with 8 bases in between. The length of the CDR3 is 12 residues. Germline V gene sequence: CDR1 SEHNR, CDR2 FQNEAQ (reference sequence). This chain's CDR3 is CASSSRSTEAFF. The CDR3 DNA follows: TGTGCCAGCAGCTCCCGGAGTACTGAAGCTTTCTTT.

The table lists this clone with a count of one. The CDR3 bases are TGTGCCAGCAGCTCCTTTACGGGGAATAACTATGGCTACACCTTC. As protein: CASSSFTGNNYGYTF. The chain employs TRBV7-9 and TRBJ1-2; D gene unclear. V gave up 4 bases and J gave up 1 base, with 13 bases separating them. This CDR3 region has 15 residues. Germline CDR1 reads SEHNR; CDR2 reads FQNEAQ (reference sequence).